One sample yielded the 12 T cell receptor beta chains listed below, sequenced in a study of T-cell reconstitution after alpha-beta-depleted transplantation in children. As it was prepared, the TCRbeta library received unique molecular identifiers. TCRdb reprocessed the PCR reads with MiXCR, giving one entry per CDR3 protein. The data hold some 600,000 distinct CDR3 sequences, with 10% to 15% observed a single time. Sequencing used PBMCs, mostly from graft donor cells, obtained 360 days after TCRalphabeta/CD19-depleted stem cell transplant. The source of these receptors is a male patient aged 10 to 17 who had a stem cell transplant for acute myeloid leukemia, so the T cells may come from the graft donor.

This rearrangement joins TRBV28 to TRBJ2-7; the D gene is possibly TRBD2 (5 bases). The CDR3 is made up of 15 amino acids. CDR1 MDHEN and CDR2 SYDVKM come from the germline V gene. Trimming shortened V by 7 bases and J by 1 base, and 17 bases separated the two germline ends. CDR3 protein: CASNPDSEESYEQYF. DNA of the CDR3: TGTGCCAGCAACCCTGATAGCGAGGAATCCTACGAGCAGTACTTC. Using reference TRBV28 and TRBJ2-7 for the parts outside the CDR3, the full variable domain is DVKVTQSSRYLVKRTGEKVFLECVQDMDHENMFWYRQDPGLGLRLIYFSYDVKMKEKGDIPEGYSVSREKKERFSLILESASTNQTSMYLCASNPDSEESYEQYFGPGTRLTVT.

This clonotype was detected only a few times. This CDR3 is CASSVAGVASYEQYF. In nucleotides, the CDR3 is TGTGCCAGCAGCGTAGCTGGGGTTGCAAGCTACGAGCAGTACTTC. This chain uses TRBV9 with TRBJ2-7; no firm D call. The ends were cut back, 0 bases at V and 3 bases at J, with 13 bases in the middle. This CDR3 is 15 amino acids long. Germline CDR1 reads SGDLS; CDR2 reads YYNGEE.

This clonotype was seen a handful of times. This likely reflects a read error, since a far larger clone is one base away. This rearrangement joins TRBV9 to TRBJ2-3; unclear D gene. The length of the CDR3 is 12 residues. Germline V gene data show CDR1 as SGDLS and CDR2 as YYNGEE. V lost 6 bases, J lost 0 bases, and 5 bases lay in between. The CDR3 loop reads CASTPSTDTQYF. CDR3 in DNA: TGTGCCAGCACCCCCAGCACAGATACGCAGTATTTT.

The sample holds a few counts of this clonotype. The chain carries TRBV24-1 and TRBJ2-3; no reliable D call. Trimming left V 2 bases short and J 4 bases short, with 12 bases between. The CDR3 covers 15 residues. Germline V gene data show CDR1 as KGHDR and CDR2 as SFDVKD. For the CDR3, the DNA is TGTGCCACCAGTGATTCCCAAACTCGTCCAGATACGCAGTATTTT. This encodes CATSDSQTRPDTQYF.

The chain couples TRBV11-2 to TRBJ2-5, with TRBD2 matching over 7 bases. The CDR3 has 17 amino acids. V trimming: 0 bases; J trimming: 5 bases; junction bases outside the gene matches: 12. CDR1 and CDR2 from the germline V gene are SGHAT and FQNNGV. CDR3 in DNA: TGTGCCAGCAGCTTAGAGGGCGGGAGCCCCACATGGGAGACCCAGTACTTC. This gives the protein CASSLEGGSPTWETQYF.

Ten or more counts support this clonotype. The chain links TRBV7-3 to TRBJ2-3, with D perhaps matching TRBD2 (5 bases). This CDR3 comprises 13 residues. CDR1 and CDR2 (germline): SGHTA, FQGTGA. Deletions cut 6 bases from V and 0 bases from J, with 7 bases between. The CDR3 DNA reads as TGTGCCAGCAGGCGGACTAGCACAGATACGCAGTATTTT. It specifies CASRRTSTDTQYF.

This clonotype was seen a single time. The chain employs TRBV30 and TRBJ2-5; 11 nucleotides line up with TRBD1. After removal of 3 bases from V and 4 bases from J, the junction contained 13 bases not matched to a gene. The CDR3 totals 17 residues. CDR1 GTSNPN and CDR2 SVGIG come from the germline V gene (reference sequence). DNA for the CDR3: TGTGCCTGGAGCCCCGGGACAGGGGGATGGTCAAGAGAGACCCAGTACTTC. Its translation is CAWSPGTGGWSRETQYF.

This clonotype was observed many times. This chain uses TRBV4-3 with TRBJ2-1; the D is unclear. The CDR3 length is 16 residues. The germline V gene has CDR1 LGHNA and CDR2 YSLEER. V lost 0 bases and J 0 bases, leaving 9 bases between the germline ends. The CDR3 spells CASSQDRVSSYNEQFF. In DNA form, the CDR3 reads TGCGCCAGCAGCCAAGATAGGGTCAGCTCCTACAATGAGCAGTTCTTC.

This clonotype has a handful of counts. This chain joins TRBV7-9 and TRBJ2-5; 9 bases agree with TRBD1. Germline lookup yields CDR1 SEHNR and CDR2 FQNEAQ (reference sequence). Germline trimming cut 3 bases from V and 4 bases from J; bases unmatched to any gene: 6. This CDR3 region has 15 residues. CDR3 sequence reads: CASSFLTGGRETQYF. CDR3 bases: TGTGCCAGCAGCTTCCTCACAGGGGGCCGAGAGACCCAGTACTTC.

This clonotype has only a few counts. The rearrangement uses TRBV4-1 and TRBJ2-5, with 12 bases matching TRBD2. The V gene end was trimmed by 0 bases and the J gene end by 5 bases; junction bases not matched to a gene: 13. Germline CDR1 and CDR2: MGHRA and YSYEKL. The CDR3 covers 19 residues. The CDR3 here is CASSQEVQASGRASETQYF. The CDR3 DNA reads as TGCGCCAGCAGCCAAGAAGTCCAGGCTAGCGGGAGGGCTTCGGAGACCCAGTACTTC.

This clonotype was found many times. The rearrangement links TRBV10-3 to TRBJ2-3; TRBD1 aligns across 8 bases. The V and J ends lost 6 bases and 3 bases, in that order; junction bases with no gene match: 8. Per the germline V gene, CDR1 is ENHRY and CDR2 is SYGVKD. The CDR3 has 15 amino acids. The CDR3 sequence: CAISRTGMGTDTQYF. The CDR3 region has the DNA TGTGCCATCAGCCGGACAGGGATGGGAACAGATACGCAGTATTTT.

This clonotype was detected many times. The chain has TRBV7-2 and TRBJ2-1; tentative D call: TRBD1 (5 bases). The CDR3 is 14 residues long. The germline CDR1 and CDR2 sequences are SGHTA and FQGNSA. Trimming removed 5 bases at V and 4 bases at J, with 12 bases between. The CDR3 nucleotides are TGTGCCAGCAGCCTGGACACCGCTTACAATGAGCAGTTCTTC. Its protein product is CASSLDTAYNEQFF.